This TCR beta chain was observed in a study of a mutant IDH1 vaccine in newly diagnosed glioma. Study information: A 62.5% male, around 40% female split and a mean age of 40.4 years characterized treated patients.

With 4 bases clipped from V and 3 bases from J, the junction kept 9 bases outside the gene matches. CDR3 length equals 16 residues. CDR1 and CDR2 from the germline V gene are MNHEY and SVGAGI. A word on this clone: Its antigen is still unknown.

Described time point: week 5, during vaccination. The investigators gave 300 ug of mutant IDH1 20-mer peptide in each vaccine dose, together with topical imiquimod. Astrocytomas that were new, WHO grade 3 or 4, IDH1-mutant and ATRX-lost were present in the donors. Produced via immunoSEQ multiplex PCR; TCRdb's table is partial and in-frame only. The sample yields around 28,000 clones, approximately 88% seen once. This chain joins TRBV6-5 and TRBJ1-2, with TRBD1 matching 9 bases. The receptor comes from a man aged 18 to 29 with glioma. This sample comprised PBMCs, obtained from a glioma patient whose treatment included an IDH1 peptide vaccine. The CDR3 loop reads CASSWNRQGVDYGYTF. The DNA for the CDR3 is TGTGCCAGCAGTTGGAACCGACAGGGGGTTGACTATGGCTACACCTTC.